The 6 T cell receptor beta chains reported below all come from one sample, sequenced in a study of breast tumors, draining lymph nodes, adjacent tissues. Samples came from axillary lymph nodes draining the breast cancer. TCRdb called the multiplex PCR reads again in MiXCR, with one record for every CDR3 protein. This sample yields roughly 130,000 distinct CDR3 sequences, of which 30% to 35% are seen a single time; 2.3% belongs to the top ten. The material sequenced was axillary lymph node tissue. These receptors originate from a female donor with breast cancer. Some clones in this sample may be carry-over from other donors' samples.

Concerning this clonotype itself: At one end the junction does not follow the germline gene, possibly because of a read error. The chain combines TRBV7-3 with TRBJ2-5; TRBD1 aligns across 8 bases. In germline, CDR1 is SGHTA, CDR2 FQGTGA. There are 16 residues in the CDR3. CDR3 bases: TGCGCCAGCAGCCAAGTACTGTCAGGGGGCTGGGAGACCCAGTACTTC. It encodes CASSQVLSGGWETQYF.

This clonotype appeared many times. The CDR3 DNA follows: TGTGCCAGCAGCCTCGGACAAGACTACAATGAGCAGTTCTTC. Protein: CASSLGQDYNEQFF. The V call is TRBV9, the J call TRBJ2-1, with D possibly matching TRBD1 (5 bases). V lost 4 bases and J 3 bases, leaving 11 bases between the germline ends. Germline V gene lookup returns CDR1 SGDLS and CDR2 YYNGEE. This CDR3 region has 14 residues.

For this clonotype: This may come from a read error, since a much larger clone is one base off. Written as DNA, the CDR3 is TGTGCCAGCAGGCCAGCCGGGACAGGGCGTGAAAAACTGTTTTTT. This encodes CASRPAGTGREKLFF. The J gene is TRBJ1-4, the V gene TRBV6-5, with TRBD1 identical over 9 bases. V trimming: 6 bases; J trimming: 7 bases; junction bases outside the gene matches: 9. Germline-derived CDR1 and CDR2 are MNHEY and SVGAGI. The CDR3 extends over 15 amino acids.

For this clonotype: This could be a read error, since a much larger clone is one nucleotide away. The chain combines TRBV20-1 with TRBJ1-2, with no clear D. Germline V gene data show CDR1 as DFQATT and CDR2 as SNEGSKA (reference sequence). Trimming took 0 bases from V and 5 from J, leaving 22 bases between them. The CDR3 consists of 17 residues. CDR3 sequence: CSARDGVAGTVRYGYTF. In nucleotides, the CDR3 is TGCAGTGCTAGAGATGGGGTGGCGGGTACTGTTCGGTATGGCTACACCTTC.

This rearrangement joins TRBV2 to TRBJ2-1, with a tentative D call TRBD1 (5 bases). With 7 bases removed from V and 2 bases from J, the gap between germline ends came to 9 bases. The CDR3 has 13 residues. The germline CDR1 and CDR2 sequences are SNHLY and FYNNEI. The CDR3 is CASTGITYNEQFF. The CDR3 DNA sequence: TGTGCCAGCACAGGGATCACCTACAATGAGCAGTTCTTC.

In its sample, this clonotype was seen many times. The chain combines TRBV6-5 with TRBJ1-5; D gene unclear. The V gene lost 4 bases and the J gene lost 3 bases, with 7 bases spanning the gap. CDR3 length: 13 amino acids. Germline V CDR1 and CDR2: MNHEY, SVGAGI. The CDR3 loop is CASSSGYNQPQHF. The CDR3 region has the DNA TGTGCCAGCAGTTCGGGATACAATCAGCCCCAGCATTTT.